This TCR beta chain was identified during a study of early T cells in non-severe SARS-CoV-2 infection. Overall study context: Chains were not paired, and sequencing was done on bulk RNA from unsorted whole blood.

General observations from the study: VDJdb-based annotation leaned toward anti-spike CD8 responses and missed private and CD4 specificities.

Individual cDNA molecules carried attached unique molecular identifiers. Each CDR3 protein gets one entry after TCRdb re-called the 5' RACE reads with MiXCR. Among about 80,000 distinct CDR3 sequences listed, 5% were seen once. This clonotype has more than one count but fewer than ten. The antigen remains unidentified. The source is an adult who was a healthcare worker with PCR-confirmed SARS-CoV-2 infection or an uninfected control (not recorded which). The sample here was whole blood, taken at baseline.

The DNA of the CDR3 is TGTGCCAGCAGCTTGAGTGGGGGCGACTATGGCTACACCTTC. Protein product: CASSLSGGDYGYTF. This sequence joins TRBV5-6 and TRBJ1-2, with D perhaps TRBD1 (6 bases). CDR3 size: 14 residues. Germline V CDR1 and CDR2: SGHDT, YYEEEE. V lost 1 base, J lost 3 bases, and 10 bases lay in between.